This T cell receptor (beta chain) was sequenced for a study of cytomegalovirus exposure and HLA in healthy donors. Regarding the study as a whole: V- and J-gene trimming of TCR beta was linked (in a later analysis) to a missense DCLRE1C variant.

Germline CDR1 KGHSH, CDR2 LQKENI. This CDR3 is built from 13 residues. Trimming took off 6 bases at V and 2 bases at J, with 10 bases between the two ends. On this clone: Its antigen remains unidentified.

PCR was performed using 60 Vbeta and 13 Jbeta primers. Methods used by the authors: Later work found 80 million or so unique TCR beta chains, with 10 million to 14 million shared. Clones were sequenced by immunoSEQ multiplex PCR, and TCRdb holds only the in-frame ones, with some missing. V, J and clone size are those of that table, while D and trimming were read from the DNA. The data contain some 120,000 clones, about 70% of them singletons. The sequenced material came from PBMCs. V is TRBV18 and J is TRBJ2-5; no reliable D call. The source of this sequence is a woman aged 55-70 years in good health and CMV-seropositive. This chain's CDR3 is CASSPNAQETQYF. CDR3 nucleotides: TGTGCCAGCTCCCCCAATGCGCAAGAGACCCAGTACTTC.